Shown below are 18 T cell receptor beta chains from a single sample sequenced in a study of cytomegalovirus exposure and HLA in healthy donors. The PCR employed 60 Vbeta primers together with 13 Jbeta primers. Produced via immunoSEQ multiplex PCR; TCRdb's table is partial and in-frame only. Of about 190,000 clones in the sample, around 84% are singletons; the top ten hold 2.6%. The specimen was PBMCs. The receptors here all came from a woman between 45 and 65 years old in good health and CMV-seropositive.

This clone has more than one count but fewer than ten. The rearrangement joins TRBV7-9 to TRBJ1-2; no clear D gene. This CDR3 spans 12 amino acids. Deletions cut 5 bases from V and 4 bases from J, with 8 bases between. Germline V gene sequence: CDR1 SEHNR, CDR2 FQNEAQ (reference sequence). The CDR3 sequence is CASSLGVYGYTF. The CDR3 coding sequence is TGTGCCAGCAGCCTCGGGGTCTATGGCTACACCTTC.

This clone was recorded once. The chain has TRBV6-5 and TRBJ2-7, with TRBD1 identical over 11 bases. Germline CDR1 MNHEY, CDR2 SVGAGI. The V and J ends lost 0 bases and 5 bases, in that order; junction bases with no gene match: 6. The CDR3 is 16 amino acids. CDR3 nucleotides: TGTGCCAGCAGTTACTCTGGGGGGACAGGGGGTGACGAGCAGTACTTC. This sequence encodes CASSYSGGTGGDEQYF.

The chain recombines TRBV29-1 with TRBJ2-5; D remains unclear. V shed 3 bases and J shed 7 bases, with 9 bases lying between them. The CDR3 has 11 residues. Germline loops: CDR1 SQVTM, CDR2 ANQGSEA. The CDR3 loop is CSVEGYGTQYF. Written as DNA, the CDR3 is TGCAGCGTTGAGGGCTATGGGACCCAGTACTTC. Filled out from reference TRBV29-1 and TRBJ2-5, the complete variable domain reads SAVISQKPSRDICQRGTSLTIQCQVDSQVTMMFWYRQQPGQSLTLIATANQGSEATYESGFVIDKFPISRPNLTFSTLTVSNMSPEDSSIYLCSVEGYGTQYFGPGTRLLVL.

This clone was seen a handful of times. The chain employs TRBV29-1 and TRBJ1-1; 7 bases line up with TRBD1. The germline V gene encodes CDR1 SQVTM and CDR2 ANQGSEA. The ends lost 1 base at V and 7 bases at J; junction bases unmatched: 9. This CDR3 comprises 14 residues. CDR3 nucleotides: TGCAGCGTTGAAGGCACAACAGGGGCGAATGAAGCTTTCTTT. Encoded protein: CSVEGTTGANEAFF.

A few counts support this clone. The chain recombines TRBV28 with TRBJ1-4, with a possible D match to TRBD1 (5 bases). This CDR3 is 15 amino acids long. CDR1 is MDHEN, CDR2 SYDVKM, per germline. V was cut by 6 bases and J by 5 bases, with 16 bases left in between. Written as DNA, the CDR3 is TGTGCCAGCAGGGTTTCTACAGGTGAAAATGAAAAACTGTTTTTT. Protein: CASRVSTGENEKLFF.

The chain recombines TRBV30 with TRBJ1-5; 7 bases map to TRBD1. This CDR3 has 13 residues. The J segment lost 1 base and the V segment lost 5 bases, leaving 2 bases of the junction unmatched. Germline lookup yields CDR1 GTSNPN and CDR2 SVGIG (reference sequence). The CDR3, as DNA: TGTGCCTGGGGGACAGCCAGCAATCAGCCCCAGCATTTT. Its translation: CAWGTASNQPQHF.

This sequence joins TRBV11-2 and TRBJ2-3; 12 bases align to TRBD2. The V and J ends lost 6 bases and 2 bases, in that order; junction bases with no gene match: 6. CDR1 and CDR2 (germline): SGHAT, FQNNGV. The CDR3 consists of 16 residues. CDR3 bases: TGTGCCAGCAGACGCGGACTAGCGGGACCCACAGATACGCAGTATTTT. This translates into CASRRGLAGPTDTQYF.

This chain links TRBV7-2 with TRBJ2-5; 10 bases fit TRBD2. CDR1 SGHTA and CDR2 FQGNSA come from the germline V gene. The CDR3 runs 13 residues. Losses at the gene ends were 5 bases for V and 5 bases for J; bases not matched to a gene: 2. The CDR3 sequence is CASSPTSGETQYF. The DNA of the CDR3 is TGTGCCAGCAGCCCGACTAGCGGGGAGACCCAGTACTTC. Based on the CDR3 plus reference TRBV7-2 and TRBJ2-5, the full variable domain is GAGVSQSPSNKVTEKGKDVELRCDPISGHTALYWYRQSLGQGLEFLIYFQGNSAPDKSGLPSDRFSAERTGGSVSTLTIQRTQQEDSAVYLCASSPTSGETQYFGPGTRLLVL.

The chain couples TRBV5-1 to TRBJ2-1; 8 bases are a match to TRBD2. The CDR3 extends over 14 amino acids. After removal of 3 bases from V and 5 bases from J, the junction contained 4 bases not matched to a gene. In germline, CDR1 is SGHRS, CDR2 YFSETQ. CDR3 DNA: TGCGCCAGCAGCTCCGGGGGGGCAAACAATGAGCAGTTCTTC. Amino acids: CASSSGGANNEQFF.

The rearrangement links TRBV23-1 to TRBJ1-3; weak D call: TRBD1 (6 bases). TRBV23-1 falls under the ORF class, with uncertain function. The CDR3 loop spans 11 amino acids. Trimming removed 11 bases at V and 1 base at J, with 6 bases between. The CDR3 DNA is TGCGCCCAGGGGTCTGGAAACACCATATATTTT. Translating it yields CAQGSGNTIYF.

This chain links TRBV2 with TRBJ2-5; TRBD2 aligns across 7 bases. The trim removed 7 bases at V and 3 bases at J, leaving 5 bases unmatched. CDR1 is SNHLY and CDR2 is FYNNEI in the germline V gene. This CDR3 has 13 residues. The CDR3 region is CASMAGTKETQYF. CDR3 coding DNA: TGTGCCAGCATGGCCGGGACTAAAGAGACCCAGTACTTC. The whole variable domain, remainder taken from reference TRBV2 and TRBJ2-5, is EPEVTQTPSHQVTQMGQEVILRCVPISNHLYFYWYRQILGQKVEFLVSFYNNEISEKSEIFDDQFSVERPDGSNFTLKIRSTKLEDSAMYFCASMAGTKETQYFGPGTRLLVL.

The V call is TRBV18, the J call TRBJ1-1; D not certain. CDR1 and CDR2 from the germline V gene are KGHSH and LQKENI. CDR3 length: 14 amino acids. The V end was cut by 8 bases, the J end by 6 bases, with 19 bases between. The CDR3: CASPPGETIAEAFF. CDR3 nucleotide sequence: TGTGCCAGCCCCCCCGGAGAGACTATTGCTGAAGCTTTCTTT.

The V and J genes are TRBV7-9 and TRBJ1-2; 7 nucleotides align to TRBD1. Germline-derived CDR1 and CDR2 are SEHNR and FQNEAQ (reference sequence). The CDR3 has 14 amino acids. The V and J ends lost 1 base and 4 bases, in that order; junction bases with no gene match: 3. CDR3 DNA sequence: TGTGCCAGCAGCTTAGTCAGGGGGTCCTATGGCTACACCTTC. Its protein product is CASSLVRGSYGYTF.

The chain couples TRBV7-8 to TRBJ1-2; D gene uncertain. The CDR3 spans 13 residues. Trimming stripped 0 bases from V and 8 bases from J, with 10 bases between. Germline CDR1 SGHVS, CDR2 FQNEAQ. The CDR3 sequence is CASSLAGGGGYTF. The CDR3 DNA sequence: TGTGCCAGCAGCTTAGCGGGTGGAGGCGGCTACACCTTC. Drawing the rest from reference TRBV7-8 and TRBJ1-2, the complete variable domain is GAGVSQSPRYKVAKRGQDVALRCDPISGHVSLFWYQQALGQGPEFLTYFQNEAQLDKSGLPSDRFFAERPEGSVSTLKIQRTQQEDSAVYLCASSLAGGGGYTFGSGTRLTVV.

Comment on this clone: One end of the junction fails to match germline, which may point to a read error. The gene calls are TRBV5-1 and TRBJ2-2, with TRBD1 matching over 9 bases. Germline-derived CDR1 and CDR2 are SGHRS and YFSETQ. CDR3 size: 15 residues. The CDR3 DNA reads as TGTGCCAGCATCGGGACAGGGCGAGGCACCGGGGAGCTGTTTTTT. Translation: CASIGTGRGTGELFF. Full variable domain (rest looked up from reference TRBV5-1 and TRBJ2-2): KAGVTQTPRYLIKTRGQQVTLSCSPISGHRSVSWYQQTPGQGLQFLFEYFSETQRNKGNFPGRFSGRQFSNSRSEMNVSTLELGDSALYLCASIGTGRGTGELFFGEGSRLTVL.

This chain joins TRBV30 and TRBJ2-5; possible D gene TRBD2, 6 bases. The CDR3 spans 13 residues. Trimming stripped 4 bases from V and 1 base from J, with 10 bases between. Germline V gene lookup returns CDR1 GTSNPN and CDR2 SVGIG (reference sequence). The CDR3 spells CAWIKAGQETQYF. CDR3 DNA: TGTGCCTGGATAAAAGCGGGCCAAGAGACCCAGTACTTC.

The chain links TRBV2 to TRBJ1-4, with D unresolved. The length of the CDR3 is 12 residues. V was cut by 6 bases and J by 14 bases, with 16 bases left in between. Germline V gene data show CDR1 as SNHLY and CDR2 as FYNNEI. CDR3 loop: CASSPVGAGLFF. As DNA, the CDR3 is TGTGCCAGCAGCCCTGTCGGCGCGGGGCTGTTTTTT.

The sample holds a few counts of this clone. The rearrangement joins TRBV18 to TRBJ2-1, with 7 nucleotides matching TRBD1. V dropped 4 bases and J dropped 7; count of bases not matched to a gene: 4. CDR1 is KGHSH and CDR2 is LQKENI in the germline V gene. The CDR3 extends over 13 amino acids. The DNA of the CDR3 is TGTGCCAGCTCACGGTTGGGACAGAATGAGCAGTTCTTC. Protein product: CASSRLGQNEQFF.